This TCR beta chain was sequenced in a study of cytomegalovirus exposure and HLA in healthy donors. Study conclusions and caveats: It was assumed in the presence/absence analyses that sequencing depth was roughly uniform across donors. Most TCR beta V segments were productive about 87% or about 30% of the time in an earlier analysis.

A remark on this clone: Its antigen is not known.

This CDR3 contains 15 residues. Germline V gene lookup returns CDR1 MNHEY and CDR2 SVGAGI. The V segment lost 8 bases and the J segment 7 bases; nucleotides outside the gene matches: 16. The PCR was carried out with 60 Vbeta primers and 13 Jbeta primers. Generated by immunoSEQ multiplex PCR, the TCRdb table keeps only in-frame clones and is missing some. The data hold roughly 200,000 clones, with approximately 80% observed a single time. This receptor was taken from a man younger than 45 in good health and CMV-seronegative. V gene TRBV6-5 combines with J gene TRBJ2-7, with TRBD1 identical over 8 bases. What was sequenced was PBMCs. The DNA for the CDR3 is TGTGCCAGCCGATGGGACAGGACTGCAGTAGGGGAGCAGTACTTC. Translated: CASRWDRTAVGEQYF.